Below are 27 T cell receptor beta chains sequenced from a single sample in a study of CD8+ T cells in alopecia areata. cDNA serving as the sequencing template came from extracted, reverse transcribed RNA. TCRdb keeps only in-frame clones here, not all; method: immunoSEQ multiplex PCR. The sample records 160,000 or so clones, 65% to 75% being singletons. Sequenced here: CD8+ T cells sorted from blood, sampled at week 0. Receptors were obtained from a human donor with alopecia areata.

The chain carries TRBV2 and TRBJ2-5, with D perhaps TRBD2 (5 bases). The CDR3 sequence is 16 residues long. Germline CDR1 and CDR2: SNHLY and FYNNEI. V lost 6 bases and J 10 bases, leaving 27 bases between the germline ends. CDR3 loop: CASSHSGDSPMVFQYF. The CDR3 DNA reads TGTGCCAGCAGCCACAGCGGCGACTCCCCTATGGTTTTCCAGTACTTC. The entire variable domain, with the rest obtained from reference TRBV2 and TRBJ2-5, is as follows: EPEVTQTPSHQVTQMGQEVILRCVPISNHLYFYWYRQILGQKVEFLVSFYNNEISEKSEIFDDQFSVERPDGSNFTLKIRSTKLEDSAMYFCASSHSGDSPMVFQYFGPGTRLLVL.

This clone was detected only a few times. This chain uses TRBV9 with TRBJ2-1; D is ambiguous. CDR1 and CDR2 (germline): SGDLS, YYNGEE. The CDR3 contains 14 residues. V was clipped by 0 bases and J by 3 bases, with 7 bases between them. In nucleotides, the CDR3 is TGTGCCAGCAGCGTAGTTTTCGGCTACAATGAGCAGTTCTTC. This gives the protein CASSVVFGYNEQFF. Filled out from reference TRBV9 and TRBJ2-1, the complete variable domain reads DSGVTQTPKHLITATGQRVTLRCSPRSGDLSVYWYQQSLDQGLQFLIQYYNGEERAKGNILERFSAQQFPDLHSELNLSSLELGDSALYFCASSVVFGYNEQFFGPGTRLTVL.

This chain joins TRBV7-9 and TRBJ2-7, with D unresolved. Germline CDR1 SEHNR, CDR2 FQNEAQ (reference sequence). This CDR3 is 12 amino acids long. V was cut by 3 bases and J by 5 bases, with 8 bases left in between. Here the CDR3 DNA reads TGTGCCAGCAGCTTGGTCCCGAACGAGCAGTACTTC. Translation: CASSLVPNEQYF.

A few counts support this clone. This sequence joins TRBV25-1 and TRBJ2-3; D might be TRBD1 (5 bases). Deletions cut 4 bases from V and 6 bases from J, with 8 bases between. Germline CDR1 is MGHDK and CDR2 is SYGVNS. CDR3 length: 12 amino acids. The CDR3 loop reads CASSARADTQYF. As DNA, the CDR3 is TGTGCCAGCAGTGCCAGGGCCGATACGCAGTATTTT.

The chain carries TRBV6-6 and TRBJ2-3; tentatively, D is TRBD2 (6 bases). Germline values: CDR1 MNHNY, CDR2 SVGAGI (reference sequence). V dropped 5 bases and J dropped 5 bases, with 17 bases sitting between them. The CDR3 has 15 residues. CDR3 in DNA: TGTGCCAGCAGTCCGACTAGTCTCCCCGAAGATACGCAGTATTTT. Translated, it gives CASSPTSLPEDTQYF.

This clone came up a few times. The chain combines TRBV7-9 with TRBJ2-5; D ambiguous. V dropped 0 bases and J dropped 2 bases, with 7 bases sitting between them. This CDR3 contains 14 residues. Germline V CDR1 and CDR2: SEHNR, FQNEAQ (reference sequence). CDR3 region: CASSLARGQETQYF. CDR3 DNA: TGTGCCAGCAGCTTAGCTCGCGGACAAGAGACCCAGTACTTC.

The chain has TRBV4-1 and TRBJ1-6; D is uncertain. This CDR3 contains 16 residues. Trimming left V 0 bases short and J 5 bases short, with 11 bases between. In germline, CDR1 is MGHRA, CDR2 YSYEKL. The CDR3 coding sequence is TGCGCCAGCAGCCAAGAAAACTCCCTCCATAATTCACCCCTCCACTTT. Translated: CASSQENSLHNSPLHF.

For the CDR3, the DNA is TGCAGCGTTGAAGACCAGGGGGCAGCATATGGCTACACCTTC. Residues: CSVEDQGAAYGYTF. The chain links TRBV29-1 to TRBJ1-2; 8 bases are a match to TRBD1. This CDR3 is built from 14 residues. The ends lost 0 bases at V and 5 bases at J; junction bases unmatched: 5. CDR1 is SQVTM and CDR2 is ANQGSEA in the germline V gene.

This clone was found a few times. This chain uses TRBV19 with TRBJ2-1, with TRBD2 matching over 11 bases. Germline CDR1 reads LNHDA; CDR2 reads SQIVND (reference sequence). The CDR3 has 18 amino acids. With V trimmed by 2 bases and J by 5 bases, 11 bases remained unmatched. CDR3 region: CASSIKLLTSGENNEQFF. In DNA form, the CDR3 reads TGTGCCAGTAGTATAAAGCTATTGACTAGCGGGGAAAACAATGAGCAGTTCTTC. The whole variable domain, remainder taken from reference TRBV19 and TRBJ2-1, is DGGITQSPKYLFRKEGQNVTLSCEQNLNHDAMYWYRQDPGQGLRLIYYSQIVNDFQKGDIAEGYSVSREKKESFPLTVTSAQKNPTAFYLCASSIKLLTSGENNEQFFGPGTRLTVL.

The chain employs TRBV2 and TRBJ2-5; 8 bases align to TRBD2. Trimming took 6 bases from V and 4 from J; bases not matched to a gene: 10. The germline V gene has CDR1 SNHLY and CDR2 FYNNEI. The CDR3 consists of 15 residues. This chain's CDR3 is CASRGSGAGGETQYF. CDR3 in DNA: TGTGCCAGCAGGGGTAGCGGGGCCGGAGGAGAGACCCAGTACTTC. The full variable domain, rest sourced from reference TRBV2 and TRBJ2-5, is EPEVTQTPSHQVTQMGQEVILRCVPISNHLYFYWYRQILGQKVEFLVSFYNNEISEKSEIFDDQFSVERPDGSNFTLKIRSTKLEDSAMYFCASRGSGAGGETQYFGPGTRLLVL.

The V and J genes are TRBV2 and TRBJ2-7; 9 bases are shared with TRBD1. Germline V gives CDR1 SNHLY, CDR2 FYNNEI. J was trimmed by 4 bases and V by 0 bases; bases with no gene match: 7. The length of the CDR3 is 16 residues. The CDR3 loop reads CASSEAYRGHKYEQYF. The CDR3 DNA reads TGTGCCAGCAGTGAAGCATACAGGGGGCATAAGTACGAGCAGTACTTC. Together with reference TRBV2 and TRBJ2-7, the CDR3 gives the full variable domain: EPEVTQTPSHQVTQMGQEVILRCVPISNHLYFYWYRQILGQKVEFLVSFYNNEISEKSEIFDDQFSVERPDGSNFTLKIRSTKLEDSAMYFCASSEAYRGHKYEQYFGPGTRLTVT.

The CDR3 protein is CASNRGDQPQHF. The CDR3 DNA reads TGTGCCAGCAACAGGGGAGATCAGCCCCAGCATTTT. The J gene is TRBJ1-5, the V gene TRBV6-6; 7 nucleotides match TRBD1. The CDR3 has 12 amino acids. CDR1 is MNHNY and CDR2 is SVGAGI in the germline V gene (reference sequence). With 7 bases clipped from V and 5 bases from J, the junction kept 2 bases outside the gene matches.

The chain employs TRBV4-1 and TRBJ2-2, with a tentative D call TRBD2 (5 bases). V lost 4 bases and J lost 3, with 12 bases in between. There are 15 residues in the CDR3. The germline gives CDR1 MGHRA, CDR2 YSYEKL. The CDR3 here is CASSRKDSHTGELFF. CDR3 nucleotide sequence: TGCGCCAGCAGCCGAAAGGACTCGCACACCGGGGAGCTGTTTTTT.

This clone was recorded a few times. The chain combines TRBV27 with TRBJ2-3, with TRBD2 matching over 9 bases. The CDR3 is 14 amino acids. Germline CDR1 MNHEY, CDR2 SMNVEV (reference sequence). Trimming took 5 bases from V and 6 from J; bases not matched to a gene: 6. CDR3 loop: CASSIGLASDTQYF. The CDR3 nucleotides read TGTGCCAGCAGTATAGGACTAGCGTCGGATACGCAGTATTTT.

J is TRBJ1-1 and V is TRBV2, with unresolved D. V was shortened by 5 bases and J by 0 bases, with 7 bases between the two germline ends. In germline, CDR1 is SNHLY, CDR2 FYNNEI. The CDR3 consists of 13 residues. CDR3 sequence reads: CASSRNMNTEAFF. CDR3 DNA: TGTGCCAGCAGTAGGAACATGAACACTGAAGCTTTCTTT.

The CDR3 reads CAWSAQLSGNTIYF. The DNA for the CDR3 is TGTGCCTGGAGTGCACAGCTCTCTGGAAACACCATATATTTT. The V gene is TRBV30, the J gene TRBJ1-3; D call uncertain. The V and J ends lost 1 base and 0 bases respectively, with 7 bases between them. The CDR3 sequence is 14 residues long. Per the germline V gene, CDR1 is GTSNPN and CDR2 is SVGIG (reference sequence).

The rearrangement uses TRBV6-5 and TRBJ2-7; D unresolved. The germline CDR1 and CDR2 sequences are MNHEY and SVGAGI. Trimming pared 6 bases from V and 3 bases from J, leaving 12 bases between. This CDR3 has 13 amino acids. The CDR3 loop reads CASSFDGYYEQYF. DNA for the CDR3: TGTGCCAGCAGCTTTGACGGATACTACGAGCAGTACTTC.

J is TRBJ2-2 and V is TRBV10-3; 7 bases align to TRBD2. Per germline, CDR1 ENHRY and CDR2 SYGVKD. CDR3 size: 15 residues. Trimming removed 4 bases from V and 2 bases from J; junction bases left unmatched: 4. CDR3 sequence: CAISGSGANTGELFF. The CDR3 coding sequence is TGTGCCATCAGTGGGAGCGGGGCTAACACCGGGGAGCTGTTTTTT.

The table lists this clone with many counts. V gene TRBV5-1 combines with J gene TRBJ2-3; maybe TRBD1 (5 bases). In germline, CDR1 is SGHRS, CDR2 YFSETQ. The CDR3 sequence is 14 residues long. The V gene lost 0 bases and the J gene lost 3 bases, with 8 bases spanning the gap. The CDR3 protein is CASSLEQGTDTQYF. The CDR3 nucleotides read TGCGCCAGCAGCTTGGAGCAGGGAACAGATACGCAGTATTTT.

The rearrangement links TRBV5-6 to TRBJ1-2; D perhaps matches TRBD1 (5 bases). CDR1 is SGHDT and CDR2 is YYEEEE in the germline V gene. V was shortened by 2 bases and J by 0 bases, with 8 bases between the two germline ends. This CDR3 has 14 residues. Written as DNA, the CDR3 is TGTGCCAGCAGCTTCGGGGCCGCTAACTATGGCTACACCTTC. Its protein product is CASSFGAANYGYTF.

This chain links TRBV11-2 with TRBJ2-2; no reliable D call. The germline CDR1 and CDR2 sequences are SGHAT and FQNNGV. CDR3 length: 13 amino acids. V was shortened by 3 bases and J by 7 bases, with 9 bases between the two germline ends. For the CDR3, the DNA is TGTGCCAGCAGCTTCCCCAAACACGGGGAGCTGTTTTTT. Its translation: CASSFPKHGELFF.

This chain joins TRBV2 and TRBJ2-7, with 7 bases lining up with TRBD1. This CDR3 comprises 11 residues. CDR1 SNHLY and CDR2 FYNNEI come from the germline V gene. Trimming at V came to 7 bases and at J to 5 bases, leaving 2 bases not matched to a gene. CDR3 bases: TGTGCCAGCACCACAGGGGACGAGCAGTACTTC. This codes for CASTTGDEQYF.

This clone was counted only a few times. The chain has TRBV12-5 and TRBJ2-5; no firm D call. V lost 7 bases to trimming and J lost 2 bases, with 11 bases between them. There are 13 residues in the CDR3. Germline V lookup: CDR1 LGHNT, CDR2 FRNRAP. The CDR3 is CASAPPRQETQYF. Here the CDR3 DNA reads TGTGCTAGTGCCCCCCCGAGGCAAGAGACCCAGTACTTC.

In this sample, this clone turned up a few times. V usage is TRBV2 and J usage is TRBJ1-6; D is ambiguous. V was clipped by 7 bases and J by 6 bases, with 10 bases between them. Germline-derived CDR1 and CDR2 are SNHLY and FYNNEI. The CDR3 totals 13 residues. The CDR3 DNA is TGTGCCAGCATCCAGATAGCTAATTCACCCCTCCACTTT. Translating it yields CASIQIANSPLHF.

The chain is built from TRBV30 and TRBJ2-5; 7 bases line up with TRBD1. The better agreement between TRBJ2-7 and the DNA end casts doubt on the J call. The germline CDR1 and CDR2 sequences are GTSNPN and SVGIG (reference sequence). This CDR3 has 12 residues. The CDR3 protein is CAWKGQFYEQYF. The CDR3 DNA reads as TGTGCCTGGAAGGGACAGTTCTACGAGCAGTACTTC.

V usage is TRBV13 and J usage is TRBJ1-6; 10 nucleotides match TRBD1. V was pared by 4 bases and J by 0 bases, with 6 bases of the junction left unmatched. The CDR3 is 18 residues long. Germline lookup yields CDR1 PRHDT and CDR2 FYEKMQ (reference sequence). CDR3 DNA sequence: TGTGCCAGCAGCTCAGACCGGACAGGGGGCTCCTATAATTCACCCCTCCACTTT. It specifies CASSSDRTGGSYNSPLHF.

The chain carries TRBV29-1 and TRBJ2-6, with D perhaps matching TRBD2 (6 bases). Germline-derived CDR1 and CDR2 are SQVTM and ANQGSEA. Trimming removed 6 bases from V and 0 bases from J, with 18 bases in between. The CDR3 consists of 17 residues. For the CDR3, the DNA is TGCAGCGTGGGCGGGACGTTCAGTTCCTCTGGGGCCAACGTCCTGACTTTC. Its protein product is CSVGGTFSSSGANVLTF.